Listed below are T cell receptor beta chains from one sample, sequenced in a study of OX40 agonist ivuxolimab in advanced cancers. Here immunoSEQ multiplex PCR was the method, and the copy in TCRdb shows in-frame clones only, minus some. The repertoire includes around 60,000 clones, about 82% of them detected once, and more than 1.5% sits in the top ten. The sample in question was CD4+ or CD8+ T cells sorted from blood, obtained in a trial of the OX40 agonist ivuxolimab. Receptor source: an adult with an advanced solid tumor such as melanoma, head and neck, liver or kidney cancer. The CDR3 runs from the conserved cysteine through the conserved F or W. The D gene is left open where the match is weak. Some rows mark clone size as missing; the rest say once, few, many or name a class of expanded clone.

v_call	j_call	d_call	clone_size	cdr3_aa	cdr3_nt
TRBV9	TRBJ2-1	-	-	CASSVGQLINNEQFF	TGTGCCAGCAGCGTAGGACAGCTGATAAACAATGAGCAGTTCTTC
TRBV4-2	TRBJ1-1	-	-	CASSRGSGNTEAFF	TGTGCCAGCAGTAGGGGCTCGGGGAACACTGAAGCTTTCTTT
TRBV27	TRBJ1-1	-	-	CASSFYGRWFF	TGTGCCAGCAGTTTCTATGGCCGGTGGTTCTTT
TRBV10-3	TRBJ2-5	-	-	CAISQGPTPQETQYF	TGTGCCATCAGTCAAGGACCTACTCCACAAGAGACCCAGTACTTC
TRBV5-4	TRBJ1-1	-	-	CASSPPGARDTEAFF	TGTGCCAGCAGCCCCCCAGGGGCCAGAGACACTGAAGCTTTCTTT
TRBV19	TRBJ2-1	-	-	CASSILGGEQFF	TGTGCCAGTAGTATTTTGGGCGGTGAGCAGTTCTTC
TRBV15	TRBJ1-1	TRBD1	-	CATRIPTGDGTEAFF	TGTGCCACCAGGATTCCAACAGGGGATGGGACTGAAGCTTTCTTT
TRBV18	TRBJ2-2	-	-	CASSWRSIGELFF	TGTGCCAGCTCATGGCGGAGCATCGGGGAGCTGTTTTTT
TRBV18	TRBJ1-5	-	once	CASSPASAGDQPQHF	TGTGCCAGCTCACCAGCTTCGGCGGGGGATCAGCCCCAGCATTTT
TRBV20-1	TRBJ1-2	-	-	CKATANYGYTF	TGCAAAGCGACAGCTAACTATGGCTACACCTTC
TRBV7-2	TRBJ1-1	-	medium-sized	CASSLAGFSEAFF	TGTGCCAGCAGCTTAGCAGGGTTTAGTGAAGCTTTCTTT
TRBV19	TRBJ2-5	-	-	CASSIAGNQETQYF	TGTGCCAGTAGTATAGCTGGGAACCAAGAGACCCAGTACTTC
TRBV2	TRBJ2-1	-	few	CASCRTYNEQFF	TGTGCCAGCTGCCGGACCTACAATGAGCAGTTCTTC
TRBV5-1	TRBJ2-5	-	-	CASSSLGETQYF	TGCGCCAGCAGTTCCCTGGGAGAGACCCAGTACTTC
TRBV9	TRBJ2-7	-	-	CASSTYSHEQYF	TGTGCCAGCAGCACCTACAGCCACGAGCAGTACTTC
TRBV7-2	TRBJ2-5	TRBD2	once	CASSLDGIRGRQTQYF	TGTGCCAGCAGCTTAGACGGCATCCGCGGGAGACAGACCCAGTACTTC
TRBV7-8	TRBJ2-3	-	-	CASRRGRRAEDTQYF	TGTGCCAGCAGGAGGGGTAGGAGGGCCGAAGATACGCAGTATTTT
TRBV5-3	TRBJ2-1	-	-	CARSSDILRQFF	TGTGCCAGAAGCTCAGACATTTTACGCCAGTTCTTC
TRBV5-1	TRBJ2-1	-	-	CASSLQGRDEQFF	TGCGCCAGCAGCTTACAGGGGAGGGATGAGCAGTTCTTC
TRBV5-1	TRBJ2-1	TRBD2	-	CASSLLIAGTRHNEQFF	TGCGCCAGCAGCCTACTCATAGCCGGGACTAGACACAATGAGCAGTTCTTC
TRBV1	TRBJ2-2	-	-	CTNRSGTSGENTGELFF	TGCACCAACCGGTCGGGAACTAGCGGGGAAAACACCGGGGAGCTGTTTTTT
TRBV14	TRBJ2-7	-	-	CASSQLGQEYEQYF	TGTGCCAGCAGCCAATTGGGTCAGGAATACGAGCAGTACTTC
TRBV11-3	TRBJ2-3	-	once	CASSHPSTDTQYF	TGTGCCAGCAGCCACCCGAGCACAGATACGCAGTATTTT
TRBV5-4	TRBJ2-2	-	-	CASSLDRMNTGELFF	TGTGCCAGCAGCTTGGACAGGATGAACACCGGGGAGCTGTTTTTT
TRBV14	TRBJ2-2	TRBD1	-	CASSQLGTDTGELFF	TGTGCCAGCAGCCAACTCGGGACAGACACCGGGGAGCTGTTTTTT
TRBV4-1	TRBJ2-3	-	-	CASSQGPGDTQYF	TGCGCCAGCAGCCAAGGCCCGGGAGATACGCAGTATTTT
TRBV18	TRBJ1-1	-	once	CASSPPTNTEAFF	TGTGCCAGCTCACCACCGACGAACACTGAAGCTTTCTTT
TRBV19	TRBJ1-5	-	-	CASSIRDTNNQPQHF	TGTGCCAGTAGTATCCGGGACACAAACAATCAGCCCCAGCATTTT